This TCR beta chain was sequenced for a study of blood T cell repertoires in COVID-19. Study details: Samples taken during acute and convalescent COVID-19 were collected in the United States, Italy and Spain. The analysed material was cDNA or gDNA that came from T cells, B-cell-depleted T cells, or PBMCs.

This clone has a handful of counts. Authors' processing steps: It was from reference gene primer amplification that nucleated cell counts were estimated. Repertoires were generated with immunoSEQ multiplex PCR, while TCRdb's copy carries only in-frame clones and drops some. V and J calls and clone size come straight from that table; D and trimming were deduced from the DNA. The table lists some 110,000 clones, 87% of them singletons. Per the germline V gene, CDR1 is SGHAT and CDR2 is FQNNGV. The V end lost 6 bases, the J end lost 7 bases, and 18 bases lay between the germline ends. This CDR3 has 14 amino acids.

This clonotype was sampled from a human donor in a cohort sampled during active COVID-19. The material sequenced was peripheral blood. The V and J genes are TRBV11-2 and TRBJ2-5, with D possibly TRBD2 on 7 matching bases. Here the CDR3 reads CASRKTGGLGTQYF. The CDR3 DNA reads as TGTGCCAGCAGAAAAACGGGGGGCCTGGGGACCCAGTACTTC.